The 21 T cell receptor beta chains listed next were all sequenced from one sample in a study of tumor and adjacent non-tumor tissue in lung cancer. TCRbeta libraries were built with three rounds of nested PCR, modified from ARM-PCR. TCRdb used MiXCR to reprocess the multiplex PCR reads, holding one entry per CDR3 protein. There are tens of thousands of distinct CDR3 sequences in the sample; roughly 60% occur only once, and around 20% lies in the top ten. RNA was extracted from bulk tissue without any cell sorting. Distant lung tissue was collected more than 3 cm away from the tumor edge. Sequenced material: distant non-tumor lung tissue. These receptors came from a woman between 35 and 50 years old with non-small cell lung cancer.

Turning to this clonotype: Because it lacks the conserved phenylalanine or tryptophan at the end, this CDR3 is likely a read error. The chain combines TRBV10-2 with TRBJ1-1; no reliable D call. Germline V gene sequence: CDR1 WSHSY, CDR2 SAAADI. The CDR3 has 11 amino acids. The CDR3 DNA reads TGCACCAGCAGTGGGCGGGTTGAAGCTTTCCCT. It codes for CTSSGRVEAFP.

The J gene is TRBJ2-7, the V gene TRBV4-2; 7 nucleotides agree with TRBD2. The CDR3 contains 16 residues. Germline CDR1 is LGHNA and CDR2 is YNFKEQ. CDR3 bases: TGTGTCAACAGCCAAGCCACTAGCGTCCCTTCCTACGAGCAGTACTTC. Translation gives CVNSQATSVPSYEQYF.

This clonotype was counted once. The conserved final phenylalanine or tryptophan is absent from the CDR3, which likely points to a read error. V usage is TRBV6-1 and J usage is TRBJ1-5, with D possibly TRBD1 on 5 matching bases. This CDR3 is built from 14 residues. The germline V and J ends were trimmed by 9 bases and 3 bases, with 15 bases remaining between them. The germline CDR1 and CDR2 sequences are MNHNS and SASEGT. This CDR3 is CASRATGFNQPQHL. CDR3 nucleotides: TGTGCCAGTAGGGCCACAGGATTCAATCAGCCCCAGCATTTA.

A single count supports this clonotype. The chain couples TRBV6-6 to TRBJ2-2; the D is unclear. The CDR3 covers 16 residues. CDR1 MNHNY and CDR2 SVGAGI come from the germline V gene (reference sequence). CDR3 in amino acids: CDSSYRAGESTGELFF. The CDR3 region has the DNA TGTGACAGTAGTTATAGGGCCGGTGAGAGCACCGGGGAGCTGTTTTTT.

At least ten counts were recorded for this clonotype. The chain is built from TRBV4-2 and TRBJ2-2; D is unclear. Trimming took 0 bases from V and 6 from J, leaving 5 bases between them. In germline, CDR1 is LGHNA, CDR2 YNFKEQ. CDR3 length: 13 amino acids. The CDR3: CASSQELAGELFF. In DNA, the CDR3 is TGTGCCAGCAGCCAAGAGCTTGCCGGGGAGCTGTTTTTT.

This sequence joins TRBV11-3 and TRBJ2-1, with D unclear. The CDR3 loop spans 15 amino acids. Germline V gene sequence: CDR1 SGHNT, CDR2 YENEEA. V was cut by 2 bases and J by 5 bases, with 13 bases left in between. CDR3 loop: CASSLRLDQNNEQFF. The CDR3 bases are TGTGCCAGCAGCTTACGCCTCGACCAAAACAATGAGCAGTTCTTC. Supplemented by reference TRBV11-3 and TRBJ2-1, the full variable domain reads EAGVVQSPRYKIIEKKQPVAFWCNPISGHNTLYWYLQNLGQGPELLIRYENEEAVDDSQLPKDRFSAERLKGVDSTLKIQPAELGDSAVYLCASSLRLDQNNEQFFGPGTRLTVL.

On this clonotype itself: No conserved phenylalanine or tryptophan ends this CDR3, so it is likely a read error. The chain couples TRBV30 to TRBJ2-1, with D tentatively TRBD2 (5 bases). The CDR3 contains 12 residues. Between the trimmed V and J ends, which lost 7 bases and 8 bases, there was a span of 15 bases. Germline V gene data show CDR1 as GTSNPN and CDR2 as SVGIG (reference sequence). The CDR3 DNA reads TGTGCCTACCATAGGGAGTACGATGAGCAGTTCTTG. Its translation is CAYHREYDEQFL.

This clonotype has at least ten counts. The gene calls are TRBV10-3 and TRBJ1-2, with D possibly TRBD1 on 6 matching bases. The CDR3 totals 13 residues. Trimming cost V 3 bases and J 2 bases, with 7 bases left between them. CDR1 is ENHRY, CDR2 SYGVKD, per germline. The CDR3 DNA is TGTGCCATCAGTGACGACAGGAACTATGGCTACACCTTC. It is translated as CAISDDRNYGYTF.

As for this clonotype: A junction boundary mismatches the germline segment, possibly from a read error. The rearrangement links TRBV5-1 to TRBJ2-2, with TRBD2 as a possible D gene (6 bases). The CDR3 is 14 amino acids. Germline V gene lookup returns CDR1 SGHRS and CDR2 YFSETQ. In nucleotides, the CDR3 is TGCGCCAGCAGACTAGCCCCGAACACCAGGGAGCTGTTTTTT. Amino acids: CASRLAPNTRELFF.

Note on this clonotype: A much larger clone sits a single nucleotide away, making a read error possible. The chain is built from TRBV19 and TRBJ1-1; D call uncertain. V was pared by 6 bases and J by 6 bases, with 11 bases between. Germline V lookup: CDR1 LNHDA, CDR2 SQIVND (reference sequence). The CDR3 spans 12 residues. For the CDR3, the DNA is TGTGCCAGTAGCCTGGGAGTATCTGAAGCTTTCTTT. Translation: CASSLGVSEAFF.

About this clonotype: At one end, the junction sequence differs from germline, possibly due to a read error. The J gene is TRBJ2-3, the V gene TRBV10-3, with TRBD1 matching over 7 bases. The CDR3 extends over 15 amino acids. In germline, CDR1 is ENHRY, CDR2 SYGVKD. CDR3 nucleotide sequence: TGTGCCGTCAGTCAAAGACAGGGAGTAGGAGGTACGCAGTATTTT. This gives the protein CAVSQRQGVGGTQYF.

Comment on this clonotype: Possible read error: a much larger clone is one base away. V and J are TRBV5-1 and TRBJ2-7, with D unresolved. This CDR3 comprises 14 residues. Per germline, CDR1 SGHRS and CDR2 YFSETQ. Trimming left V 4 bases short and J 2 bases short, with 13 bases between. CDR3 sequence reads: CASSTRTSAYEQYF. The CDR3 nucleotides are TGCGCCAGCAGCACAAGGACCAGTGCCTACGAGCAGTACTTC.

This clonotype was found many times. V and J are TRBV5-5 and TRBJ2-6; the D is unclear. The CDR3 spans 15 residues. V lost 2 bases, J lost 0 bases, and 6 bases lay in between. Germline V lookup: CDR1 SGHKS, CDR2 YYEKEE (reference sequence). The CDR3 coding sequence is TGTGCCAGCAGCTTTTCGACCTCTGGGGCCAACGTCCTGACTTTC. Translating gives CASSFSTSGANVLTF.

The rearrangement links TRBV11-2 to TRBJ1-2; D might be TRBD1 (6 bases). The CDR3 is made up of 14 amino acids. CDR1 is SGHAT and CDR2 is FQNNGV in the germline V gene. This CDR3 reads CTNSDQQGFPGYTF. For the CDR3, the DNA is TGTACCAACAGCGATCAACAGGGATTCCCTGGCTACACCTTC.

This clonotype was detected ten times or more. The chain couples TRBV7-8 to TRBJ2-2; no clear D. The germline V gene encodes CDR1 SGHVS and CDR2 FQNEAQ. Trimming pared 6 bases from V and 0 bases from J, leaving 14 bases between. CDR3 size: 16 residues. CDR3 sequence (DNA): TGTGCCAGCAGGACGCGAGGTGTCGCGAACACCGGGGAGCTGTTTTTT. Protein: CASRTRGVANTGELFF.

A few counts support this clonotype. A much larger clone sits a single nucleotide away, making a read error possible. The CDR3 loop is CVSSLESLITGELFF. CDR3 sequence (DNA): TGTGTCAGCAGCTTAGAGTCCCTTATCACCGGGGAGCTGTTTTTT. The rearrangement links TRBV7-8 to TRBJ2-2; no definite D call. CDR1 is SGHVS, CDR2 FQNEAQ, per germline. This CDR3 comprises 15 residues.

Regarding this clonotype: One end of the junction varies from germline; a read error may be responsible. The rearrangement uses TRBV11-2 and TRBJ1-1; unclear D gene. Germline CDR1 is SGHAT and CDR2 is FQNNGV. The CDR3 is made up of 13 amino acids. CDR3 amino acids: CANSLSPNAEAFF. DNA of the CDR3: TGTGCCAACAGCTTATCCCCGAACGCTGAAGCTTTCTTT. Full variable domain (outside the CDR3, taken from reference TRBV11-2 and TRBJ1-1): EAGVAQSPRYKIIEKRQSVAFWCNPISGHATLYWYQQILGQGPKLLIQFQNNGVVDDSQLPKDRFSAERLKGVDSTLKIQPAKLEDSAVYLCANSLSPNAEAFFGQGTRLTVV.

On this clonotype itself: The junction does not match germline at one end; this may be a read error. The chain combines TRBV6-1 with TRBJ2-1; TRBD2 matches at 10 bases. The CDR3 is 15 amino acids. Germline V gene lookup returns CDR1 MNHNS and CDR2 SASEGT. CDR3: CVSREAGGRVNEQFF. The CDR3 nucleotides are TGTGTCAGCAGAGAAGCGGGGGGGCGGGTCAATGAGCAGTTCTTC.

This clonotype came up many times. The V call is TRBV6-1, the J call TRBJ2-1; 7 positions agree with TRBD2. The CDR3 is 15 residues long. V lost 6 bases and J lost 6; bases outside the gene matches: 11. Germline assignment: CDR1 MNHNS and CDR2 SASEGT. CDR3 sequence (DNA): TGTGCCAGCAGCCTTTTACCTAGCGGCCGCAATGAGCAGTTCTTC. As protein: CASSLLPSGRNEQFF.

Turning to this clonotype: The junction shows a germline mismatch at one end, possibly a read error. The V call is TRBV7-9, the J call TRBJ1-2; TRBD1 aligns across 7 bases. CDR3 size: 17 residues. Per the germline V gene, CDR1 is SEHNR and CDR2 is FQNEAQ (reference sequence). CDR3 nucleotide sequence: TGTGCCGGCAGCTTACTACCGAACAGGGGAGTGAACTATGGTTACACCTTC. Translation gives CAGSLLPNRGVNYGYTF.

With respect to this clonotype: A read error may account for a junction end that differs from germline. In nucleotides, the CDR3 is TGCGCCAGCAGTGAAACAGGGGGAGCAGGCAATCAACCCCAGCATTTT. Translation: CASSETGGAGNQPQHF. The genes are TRBV10-2 and TRBJ1-5, with 8 bases matching TRBD1. Germline assignment: CDR1 WSHSY and CDR2 SAAADI. CDR3 length: 16 residues.